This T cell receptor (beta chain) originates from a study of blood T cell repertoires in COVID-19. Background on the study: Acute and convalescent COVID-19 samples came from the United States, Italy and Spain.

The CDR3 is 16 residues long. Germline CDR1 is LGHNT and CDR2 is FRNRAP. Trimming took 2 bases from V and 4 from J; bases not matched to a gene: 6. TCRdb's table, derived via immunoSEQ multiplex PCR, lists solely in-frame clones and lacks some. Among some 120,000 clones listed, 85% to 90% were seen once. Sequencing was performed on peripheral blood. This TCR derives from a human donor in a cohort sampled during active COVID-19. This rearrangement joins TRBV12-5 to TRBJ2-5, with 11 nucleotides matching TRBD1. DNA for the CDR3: TGTGCTAGTGGTTTGACCGGGACAGGGGGTCGAGAGACCCAGTACTTC. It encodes CASGLTGTGGRETQYF. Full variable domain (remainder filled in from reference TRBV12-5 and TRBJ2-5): DARVTQTPRHKVTEMGQEVTMRCQPILGHNTVFWYRQTMMQGLELLAYFRNRAPLDDSGMPKDRFSAEMPDATLATLKIQPSEPRDSAVYFCASGLTGTGGRETQYFGPGTRLLVL.